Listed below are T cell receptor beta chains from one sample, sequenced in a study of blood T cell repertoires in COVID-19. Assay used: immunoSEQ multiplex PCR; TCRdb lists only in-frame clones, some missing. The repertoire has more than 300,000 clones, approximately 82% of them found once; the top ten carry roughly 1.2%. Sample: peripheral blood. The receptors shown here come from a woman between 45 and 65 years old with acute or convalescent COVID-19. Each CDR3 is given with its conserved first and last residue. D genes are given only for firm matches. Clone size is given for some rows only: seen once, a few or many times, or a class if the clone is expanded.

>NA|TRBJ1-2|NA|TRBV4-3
TGCGCCAGCAGCCAAGATCGGGCAGGGCGCTATGGCTACACCTTC
CASSQDRAGRYGYTF
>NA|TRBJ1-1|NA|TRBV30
TGTGCCTGGAGTGGTCGGGGGGACACTGAAGCTTTCTTT
CAWSGRGDTEAFF
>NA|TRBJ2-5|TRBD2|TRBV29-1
TGCAGCGTGCGATCCGGGACTAGAGAAGTGGAGACCCAGTACTTC
CSVRSGTREVETQYF
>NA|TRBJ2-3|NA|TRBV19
TGTGCCAGTAGTATAGGTGGGAGACCCACAGATACGCAGTATTTT
CASSIGGRPTDTQYF
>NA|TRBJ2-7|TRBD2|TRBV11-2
TGTGCCAGCAGCTTCGGGGGGTACGAGCAGTACTTC
CASSFGGYEQYF
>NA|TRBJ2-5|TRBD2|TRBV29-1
TGCAGCGTTGATGGACTAGCGGGGACCCCTCCAGAGACCCAGTACTTC
CSVDGLAGTPPETQYF
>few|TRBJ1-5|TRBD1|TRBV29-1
TGCAGCGTTCAGACAGGGGGGAATCAGCCCCAGCATTTT
CSVQTGGNQPQHF
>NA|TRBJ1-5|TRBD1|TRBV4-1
TGCGCCAGCAGCCAACGGACAGGGAACAATCAGCCCCAGCATTTT
CASSQRTGNNQPQHF
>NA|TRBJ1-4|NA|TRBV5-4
TGTGCCAGCAGCTCTCCCCAGGGTCAGGCAACTAATGAAAAACTGTTTTTT
CASSSPQGQATNEKLFF
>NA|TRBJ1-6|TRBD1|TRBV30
TGTGCCTGGACGGGAGACAGGGGTTCACCCCTCCACTTT
CAWTGDRGSPLHF
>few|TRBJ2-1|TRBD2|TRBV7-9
TGTGCCAGCAGCCCCCGGTGGACTAGCGGGGGGAGTTATGAGCAGTTCTTC
CASSPRWTSGGSYEQFF
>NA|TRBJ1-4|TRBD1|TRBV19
TGTGCCAGTAGTACGACAGGGGGTAGAGAAAAACTGTTTTTT
CASSTTGGREKLFF
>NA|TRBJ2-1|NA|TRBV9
TGTGCCAGCAGCCTTCTCGGAGGCTCCTACAATGAGCAGTTCTTC
CASSLLGGSYNEQFF
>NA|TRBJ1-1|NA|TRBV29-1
TGCAGCCAAGTCGCCGCTGGAGACACTGAAGCTTTCTTT
CSQVAAGDTEAFF
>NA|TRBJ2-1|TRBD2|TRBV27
TGTGCCAGCAGTCCCACTAGCGGGAGGCGGAGTGAGCAGTTCTTC
CASSPTSGRRSEQFF
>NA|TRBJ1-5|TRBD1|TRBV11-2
TGTGCCAGCAGCTCCTTAGCAGGGGGACTCAATCAGCCCCAGCATTTT
CASSSLAGGLNQPQHF